This entry is about one T cell receptor beta chain. This specimen comes from a study of blood T cell repertoires in COVID-19. Profiled with immunoSEQ multiplex PCR; TCRdb holds only in-frame clones, not every one. The table shows tens of thousands of clones, with 84% occurring only once. CDR1 and CDR2 (germline): LNHNV, YYDKDF (reference sequence). The CDR3 has 14 residues. V dropped 1 base and J dropped 5 bases, with 9 bases sitting between them. The sample was peripheral blood. The source is a man aged 65-85 years with acute or convalescent COVID-19. The chain is built from TRBV15 and TRBJ2-1; D remains unclear. CDR3 protein: CATSRALQDNEQFF. CDR3 sequence (DNA): TGTGCCACCAGCAGAGCTTTGCAGGACAATGAGCAGTTCTTC.